This T cell receptor beta chain was observed in a study of shared clonotypes between healthy human individuals (dated by TCRdb to the early 2020s). Study-level background: Three men and a couple of women, aged 18 to 49 years, made up the cohort. For each donor, CD4 naive and CD4 memory were each run on three plates, CD8 naive on two plates, and CD8 memory on one plate. Libraries were prepared and TCR repertoires were sequenced by different laboratories using diverse techniques, in order to increase sequencing depth and limit assay-specific biases. Blood TCR repertoires of about 5 healthy adults were deeply sequenced to estimate repertoire size and the extent of clonotype sharing between individuals. Per donor, leukapheresis produced somewhere between about 0.94 and 10 billion PBMCs.

Results the study describes overall, beyond this receptor: Incomplete sequencing was indicated by rarefaction of sorted-subset datasets, despite the large sequencing depth. Pairwise subsampling indicated that sequencing depth was expected to affect the degree of clonotype sharing among donors. Sharing across a handful of donors was observed for approximately 5% of naive CD4, under 4% of naive CD8, 2.3% of memory CD4, and around 0.4% of memory CD8 clonotypes. Sampling was restricted to blood, and TCR repertoires in tissues likely differ from the TCR repertoires found in blood. Compared with non-shared clonotypes, clonotypes shared by all four sorted-subset donors had higher generation probabilities. Naive subsets generally had larger estimated clonotype richness than memory subsets. Because the study included a small number of donors, the genetic and exposure-history diversity represented was limited.

Healthy HIV-negative adults with no recently reported acute infections or vaccinations were included as donors. Every donor was a Caucasian adult living in Nashville, Tennessee, USA. CD4+ T cells were enriched by magnetic negative selection, after which naive cells were positively selected on CD45RA and the negative fraction was taken as the memory subset. Blood was obtained by leukapheresis, after which PBMCs were separated by Ficoll-Histopaque density gradient centrifugation and cryopreserved in liquid nitrogen vapor phase. Purity and quantity of every magnetically sorted T cell population were checked by analytical flow cytometry. Each sorted fraction had its genomic DNA isolated and then quantified by UV absorbance on a Nanodrop 2000c. Using the deep immunoSEQ assay, TCR CDR3 regions were amplified from genomic DNA by multiplex PCR. For each cell subset, the extracted genomic DNA was distributed evenly across all wells of several immunoSEQ 96-well plates, and each plate served as one replicate. For sorted subsets, each replicate PCR was loaded with about 0.2 ug genomic DNA, equivalent to 25,000 to 35,000 T cell genomes. Purified libraries were quantified with a Qubit 3.0 fluorometer, sized on a Bioanalyzer 2100, and re-quantified with the KAPA Library Quantification kit. Every immunoSEQ 96-well plate was sequenced on a dedicated single-read 150-cycle Illumina NextSeq 550 flow cell. Per the authors' processing: Because the immunoSEQ output included only junctional sequences and no quality scores, the filtering could not be the same as the filtering used for full-length reads. Sequences were annotated with PyIR, a Python wrapper for IgBLAST v1.9, using IMGT germline references to assign V/J genes and CDR3. Reads were removed for weak V/J assignments (E-value above 1e-6), missing CDR3, stop codons, out-of-frame junctions, or ambiguous translated residues. A V3J clonotype was defined by an identical inferred V gene, J gene, and CDR3 amino acid sequence. Percentage overlap between repertoires was calculated by dividing the number of shared unique clonotypes by the size of the smaller repertoire. Three approaches were used to assess repertoire richness: RTK rarefaction, the Chao1 estimator, and Recon v2.1 estimates of unobserved clonotypes. For all TCRbeta clonotypes obtained by the gDNA method from a few donors, generation probabilities were computed with OLGA. As stored in TCRdb, this immuneACCESS dataset retains in-frame rearrangements with V and J assigned. A fraction of the clones does not appear; measured against another copy, unresolved V genes explain less than half of the discrepancy, and the remainder lacks a known reason. The DNA was the basis for D and trimming; V, J and clone size are from that table. The sample yields about 1 million clones; about three quarters were counted once. Of the sample, roughly 1.4% is held by the ten largest clones.

On this clone itself: The clone's antigen remains unknown. No base quality values were provided; no much bigger clone lies one nucleotide off.

The germline V gene (reference sequence) yields SGHKS for CDR1 and YYEKEE for CDR2. The V end loses 3 bases and the J end loses 9 bases, and a stretch of 13 bases separates them. The CDR3, cysteine through phenylalanine, is 12 amino acids long. Only the CDR3 part of the read is kept: 36 bases, read in frame from the first base. The source material was memory CD4+ T cells sorted from blood. The intended sense of this specimen's cell subset or site label: CD45RA-negative fraction. Recombination connected TRBV5-5 to TRBJ2-7, with a tentative D gene TRBD2 over 6 matching bases. The receptor was derived from a man younger than 30 in good health. The CDR3 loop reads CASSWDSKGQYF. At the DNA level, the sequence is TGTGCCAGCAGCTGGGACTCCAAGGGGCAGTACTTC.